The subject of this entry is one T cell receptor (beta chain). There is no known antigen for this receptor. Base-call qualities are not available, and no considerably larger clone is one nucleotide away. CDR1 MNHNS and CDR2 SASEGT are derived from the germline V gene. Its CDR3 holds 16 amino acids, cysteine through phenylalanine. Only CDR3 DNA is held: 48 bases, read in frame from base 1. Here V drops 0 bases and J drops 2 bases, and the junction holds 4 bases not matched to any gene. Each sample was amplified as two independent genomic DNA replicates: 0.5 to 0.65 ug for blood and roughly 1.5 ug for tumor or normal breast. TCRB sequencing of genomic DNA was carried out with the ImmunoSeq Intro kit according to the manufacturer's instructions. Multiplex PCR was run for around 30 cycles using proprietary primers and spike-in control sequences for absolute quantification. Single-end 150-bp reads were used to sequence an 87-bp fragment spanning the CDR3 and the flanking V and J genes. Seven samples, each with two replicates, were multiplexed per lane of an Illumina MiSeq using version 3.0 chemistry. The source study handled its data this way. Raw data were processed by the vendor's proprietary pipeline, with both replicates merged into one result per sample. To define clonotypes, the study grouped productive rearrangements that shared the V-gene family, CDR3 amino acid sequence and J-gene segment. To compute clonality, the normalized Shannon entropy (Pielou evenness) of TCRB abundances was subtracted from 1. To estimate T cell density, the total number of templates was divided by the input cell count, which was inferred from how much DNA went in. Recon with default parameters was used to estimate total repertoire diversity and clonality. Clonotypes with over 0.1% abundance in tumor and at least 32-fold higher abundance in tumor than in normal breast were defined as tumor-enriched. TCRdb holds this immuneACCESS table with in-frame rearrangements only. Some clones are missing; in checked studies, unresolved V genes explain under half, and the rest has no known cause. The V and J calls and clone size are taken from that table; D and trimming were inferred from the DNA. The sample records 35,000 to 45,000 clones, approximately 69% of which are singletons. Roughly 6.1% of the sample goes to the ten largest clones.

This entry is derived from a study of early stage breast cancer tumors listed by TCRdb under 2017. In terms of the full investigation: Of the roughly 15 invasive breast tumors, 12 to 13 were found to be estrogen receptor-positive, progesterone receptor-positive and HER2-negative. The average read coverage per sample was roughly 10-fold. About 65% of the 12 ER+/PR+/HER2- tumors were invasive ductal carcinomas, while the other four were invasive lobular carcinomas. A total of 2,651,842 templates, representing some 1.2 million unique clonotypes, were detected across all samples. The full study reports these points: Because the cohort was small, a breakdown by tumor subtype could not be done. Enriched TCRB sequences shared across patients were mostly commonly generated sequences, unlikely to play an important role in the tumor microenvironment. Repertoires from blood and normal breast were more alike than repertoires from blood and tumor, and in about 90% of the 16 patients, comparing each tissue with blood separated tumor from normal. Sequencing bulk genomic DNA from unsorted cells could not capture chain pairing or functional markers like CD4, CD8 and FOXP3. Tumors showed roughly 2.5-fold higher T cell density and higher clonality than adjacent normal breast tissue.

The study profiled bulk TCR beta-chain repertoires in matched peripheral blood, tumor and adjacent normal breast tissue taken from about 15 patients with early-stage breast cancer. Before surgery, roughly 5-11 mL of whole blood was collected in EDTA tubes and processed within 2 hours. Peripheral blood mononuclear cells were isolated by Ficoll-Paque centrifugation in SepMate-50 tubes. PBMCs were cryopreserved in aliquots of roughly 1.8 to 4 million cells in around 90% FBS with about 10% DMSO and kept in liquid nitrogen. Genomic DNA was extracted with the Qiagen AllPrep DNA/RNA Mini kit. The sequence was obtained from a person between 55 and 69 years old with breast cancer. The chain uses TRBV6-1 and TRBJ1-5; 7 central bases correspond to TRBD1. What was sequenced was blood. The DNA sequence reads TGTGCCAGCAGTGAAGCTCCCGGACAGGGCAATCAGCCCCAGCATTTT. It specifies CASSEAPGQGNQPQHF.